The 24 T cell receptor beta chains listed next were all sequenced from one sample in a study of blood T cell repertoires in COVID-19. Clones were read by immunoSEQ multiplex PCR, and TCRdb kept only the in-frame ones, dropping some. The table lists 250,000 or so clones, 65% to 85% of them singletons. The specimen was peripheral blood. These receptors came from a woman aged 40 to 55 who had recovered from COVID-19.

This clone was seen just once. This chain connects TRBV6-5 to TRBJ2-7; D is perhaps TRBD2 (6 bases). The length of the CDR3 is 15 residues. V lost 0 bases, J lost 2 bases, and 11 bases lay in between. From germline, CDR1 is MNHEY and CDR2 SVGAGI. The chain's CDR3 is CASSYSRGSTYEQYF. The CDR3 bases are TGTGCCAGCAGTTACTCGCGGGGATCGACCTACGAGCAGTACTTC.

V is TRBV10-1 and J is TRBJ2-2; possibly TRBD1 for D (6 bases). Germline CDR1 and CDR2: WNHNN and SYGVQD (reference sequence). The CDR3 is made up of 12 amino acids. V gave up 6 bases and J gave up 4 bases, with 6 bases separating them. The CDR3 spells CASRTGTGELFF. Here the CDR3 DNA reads TGCGCCAGCAGGACAGGCACCGGGGAGCTGTTTTTT.

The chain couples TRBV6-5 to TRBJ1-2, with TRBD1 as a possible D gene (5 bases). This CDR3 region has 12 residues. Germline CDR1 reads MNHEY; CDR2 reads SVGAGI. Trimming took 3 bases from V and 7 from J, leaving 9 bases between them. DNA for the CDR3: TGTGCCAGCAGTTATGGCGGGGGTGGCTACACCTTC. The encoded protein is CASSYGGGGYTF.

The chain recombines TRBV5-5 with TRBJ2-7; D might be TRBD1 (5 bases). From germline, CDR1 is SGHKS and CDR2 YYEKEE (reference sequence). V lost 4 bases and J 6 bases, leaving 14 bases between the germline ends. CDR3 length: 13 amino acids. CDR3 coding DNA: TGTGCCAGCAGCCCAGGGCCTCCGGGCGAGCAGTACTTC. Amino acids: CASSPGPPGEQYF.

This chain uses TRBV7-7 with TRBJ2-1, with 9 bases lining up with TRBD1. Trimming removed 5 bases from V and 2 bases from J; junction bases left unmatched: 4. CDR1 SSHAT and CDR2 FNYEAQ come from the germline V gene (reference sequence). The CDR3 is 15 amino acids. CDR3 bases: TGTGCCAGCAGCCGAGGACAGGGGACCTACAATGAGCAGTTCTTC. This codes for CASSRGQGTYNEQFF.

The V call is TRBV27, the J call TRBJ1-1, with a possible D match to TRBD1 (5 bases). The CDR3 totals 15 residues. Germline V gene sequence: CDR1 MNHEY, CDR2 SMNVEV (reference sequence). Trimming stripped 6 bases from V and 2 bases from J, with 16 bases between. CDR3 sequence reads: CASRRQGSLNTEAFF. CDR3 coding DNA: TGTGCCAGCAGAAGGCAGGGATCCCTTAACACTGAAGCTTTCTTT.

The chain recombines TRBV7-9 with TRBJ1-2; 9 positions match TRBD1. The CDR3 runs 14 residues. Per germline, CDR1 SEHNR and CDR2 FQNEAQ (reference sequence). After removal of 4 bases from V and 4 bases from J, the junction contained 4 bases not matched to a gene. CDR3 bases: TGTGCCAGCAGCTCGGGGACAGGGAGCTATGGCTACACCTTC. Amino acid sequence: CASSSGTGSYGYTF.

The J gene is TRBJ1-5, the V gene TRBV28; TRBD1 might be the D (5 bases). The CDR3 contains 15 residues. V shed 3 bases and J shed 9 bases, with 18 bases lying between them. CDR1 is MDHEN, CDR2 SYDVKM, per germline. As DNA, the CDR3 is TGTGCCAGCAGTTTCCCAGGACAAGCCGGTCGGCCCCAGCATTTT. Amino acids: CASSFPGQAGRPQHF.

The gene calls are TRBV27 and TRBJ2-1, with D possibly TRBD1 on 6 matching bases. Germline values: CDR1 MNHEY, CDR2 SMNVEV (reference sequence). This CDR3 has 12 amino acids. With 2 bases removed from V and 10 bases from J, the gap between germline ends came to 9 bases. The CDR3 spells CASSLTGHEQFF. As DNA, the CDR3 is TGTGCCAGCAGTTTAACAGGGCACGAGCAGTTCTTC.

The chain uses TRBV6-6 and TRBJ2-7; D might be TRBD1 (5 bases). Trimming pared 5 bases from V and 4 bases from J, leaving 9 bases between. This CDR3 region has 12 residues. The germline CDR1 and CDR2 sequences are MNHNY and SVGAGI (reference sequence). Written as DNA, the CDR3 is TGTGCCAGCAGTACTTCAGGGTACGAGCAGTACTTC. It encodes CASSTSGYEQYF.

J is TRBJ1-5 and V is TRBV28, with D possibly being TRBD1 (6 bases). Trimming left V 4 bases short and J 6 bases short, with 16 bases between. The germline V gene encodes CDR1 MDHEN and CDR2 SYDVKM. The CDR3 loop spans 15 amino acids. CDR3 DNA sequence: TGTGCCAGCAGTTGGGCACAGGGCTACGGTCAGCCCCAGCATTTT. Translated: CASSWAQGYGQPQHF.

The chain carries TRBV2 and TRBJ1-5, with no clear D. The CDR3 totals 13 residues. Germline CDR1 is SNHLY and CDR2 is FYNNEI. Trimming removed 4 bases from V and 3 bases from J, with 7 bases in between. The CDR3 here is CASSVQNNQPQHF. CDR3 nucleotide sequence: TGTGCCAGCAGTGTTCAGAACAATCAGCCCCAGCATTTT.

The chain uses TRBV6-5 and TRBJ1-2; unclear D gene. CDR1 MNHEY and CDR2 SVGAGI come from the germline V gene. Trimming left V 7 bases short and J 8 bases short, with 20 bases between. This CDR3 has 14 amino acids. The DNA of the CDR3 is TGTGCCAGCACCGAACGAAGGGCAGAGGGCGGCTACACCTTC. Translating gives CASTERRAEGGYTF.

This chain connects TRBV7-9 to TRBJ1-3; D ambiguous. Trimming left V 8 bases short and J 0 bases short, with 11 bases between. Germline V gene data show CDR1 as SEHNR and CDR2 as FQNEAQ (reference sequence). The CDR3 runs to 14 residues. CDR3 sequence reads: CASSRGNSGNTIYF. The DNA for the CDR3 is TGTGCCAGCTCGCGAGGGAACTCTGGAAACACCATATATTTT. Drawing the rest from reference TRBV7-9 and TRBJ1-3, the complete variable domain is DTGVSQNPRHKITKRGQNVTFRCDPISEHNRLYWYRQTLGQGPEFLTYFQNEAQLEKSRLLSDRFSAERPKGSFSTLEIQRTEQGDSAMYLCASSRGNSGNTIYFGEGSWLTVV.

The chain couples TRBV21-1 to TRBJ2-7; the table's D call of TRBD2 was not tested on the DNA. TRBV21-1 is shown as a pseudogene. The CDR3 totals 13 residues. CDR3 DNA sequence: TGTGCCAGCAGCACCCGGCTAGACCACGAGCAGTACTTC. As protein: CASSTRLDHEQYF.

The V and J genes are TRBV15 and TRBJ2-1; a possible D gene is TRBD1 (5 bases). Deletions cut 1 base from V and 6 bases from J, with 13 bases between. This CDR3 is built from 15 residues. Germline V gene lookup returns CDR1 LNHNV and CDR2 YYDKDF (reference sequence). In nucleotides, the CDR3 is TGTGCCACCAGCAGAGGTATGACAGTGGGCAATGAGCAGTTCTTC. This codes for CATSRGMTVGNEQFF.

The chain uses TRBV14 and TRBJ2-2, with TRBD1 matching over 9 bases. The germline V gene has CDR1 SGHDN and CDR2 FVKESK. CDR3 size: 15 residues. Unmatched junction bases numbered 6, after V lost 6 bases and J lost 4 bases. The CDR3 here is CASSRDRVGTGELFF. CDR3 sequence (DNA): TGTGCCAGCAGTCGGGACAGGGTAGGCACCGGGGAGCTGTTTTTT.

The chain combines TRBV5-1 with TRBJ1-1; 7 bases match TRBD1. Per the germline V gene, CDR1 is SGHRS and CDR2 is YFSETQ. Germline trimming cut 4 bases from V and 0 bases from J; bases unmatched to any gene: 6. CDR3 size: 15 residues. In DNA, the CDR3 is TGCGCCAGCAGCCCTGACAGGGAAATGAACACTGAAGCTTTCTTT. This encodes CASSPDREMNTEAFF. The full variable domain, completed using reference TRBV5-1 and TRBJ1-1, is KAGVTQTPRYLIKTRGQQVTLSCSPISGHRSVSWYQQTPGQGLQFLFEYFSETQRNKGNFPGRFSGRQFSNSRSEMNVSTLELGDSALYLCASSPDREMNTEAFFGQGTRLTVV.

Here the CDR3 reads CASSFPRHGNYGYTF. DNA for the CDR3: TGTGCCAGCAGTTTTCCCCGACATGGAAACTATGGCTACACCTTC. This rearrangement joins TRBV28 to TRBJ1-2; D is ambiguous. Germline V CDR1 and CDR2: MDHEN, SYDVKM. The CDR3 is 15 residues long. The V end lost 3 bases, the J end lost 2 bases, and 13 bases lay between the germline ends.

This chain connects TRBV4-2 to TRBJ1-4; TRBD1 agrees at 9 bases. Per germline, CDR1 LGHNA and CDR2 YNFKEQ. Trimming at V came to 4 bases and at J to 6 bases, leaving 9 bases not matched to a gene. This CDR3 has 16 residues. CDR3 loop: CASSRRTGEWDEKLFF. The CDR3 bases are TGTGCCAGCAGCCGACGGACAGGGGAGTGGGATGAAAAACTGTTTTTT.

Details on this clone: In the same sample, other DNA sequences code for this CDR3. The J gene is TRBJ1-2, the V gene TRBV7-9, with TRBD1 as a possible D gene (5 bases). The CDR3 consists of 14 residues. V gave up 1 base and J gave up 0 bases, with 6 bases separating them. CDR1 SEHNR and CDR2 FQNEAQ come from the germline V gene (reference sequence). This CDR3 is CASSLGQTNYGYTF. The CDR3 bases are TGTGCCAGCAGCTTAGGACAGACTAACTATGGCTACACCTTC.

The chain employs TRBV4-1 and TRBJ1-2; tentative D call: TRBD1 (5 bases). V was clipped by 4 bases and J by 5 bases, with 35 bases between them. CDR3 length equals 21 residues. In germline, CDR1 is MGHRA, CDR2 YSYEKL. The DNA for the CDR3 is TGCGCCAGCAGCCCTCAGCCCGCAGGGCTTTACGGTTCCTACGACAAATATGGCTACACCTTC. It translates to CASSPQPAGLYGSYDKYGYTF.

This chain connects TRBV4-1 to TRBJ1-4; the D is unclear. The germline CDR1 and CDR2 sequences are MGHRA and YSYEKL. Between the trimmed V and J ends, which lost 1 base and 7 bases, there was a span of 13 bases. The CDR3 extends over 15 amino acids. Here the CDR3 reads CASSQVGKEGEKLFF. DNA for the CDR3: TGCGCCAGCAGCCAAGTTGGGAAGGAGGGTGAAAAACTGTTTTTT.

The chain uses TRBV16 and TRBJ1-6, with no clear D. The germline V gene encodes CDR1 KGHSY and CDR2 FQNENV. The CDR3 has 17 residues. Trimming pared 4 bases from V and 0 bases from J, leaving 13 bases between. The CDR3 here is CASSPDGESSYNSPLHF. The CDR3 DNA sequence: TGTGCCAGCAGCCCGGACGGGGAAAGCTCCTATAATTCACCCCTCCACTTT.